These 31 T cell receptor beta chains were sequenced from one sample in a study of blood T cells in healthy people across ages. Then a second PCR, running about 7 to 11 cycles, was carried out with a sample-barcoded 5' primer and a J-beta primer mix. MiXCR was run by TCRdb on the 5' RACE reads, yielding one entry per CDR3 protein. The sample holds some 900,000 distinct CDR3 sequences; around 48% are singletons and the top ten take 10% to 15%. The sample comprised blood. Every receptor here comes from a man younger than 45 in good health.

V is TRBV14 and J is TRBJ2-3, with TRBD2 matching 7 bases. Unmatched junction bases numbered 13, after V lost 5 bases and J lost 2 bases. The V gene's germline CDR1 is SGHDN and CDR2 FVKESK. The length of the CDR3 is 17 residues. CDR3 sequence (DNA): TGTGCCAGCAGCAAGGGCCCTGAGCGGGGTTACACAGATACGCAGTATTTT. Translation gives CASSKGPERGYTDTQYF.

The chain uses TRBV20-1 and TRBJ2-3, with 7 bases identical to TRBD2. V lost 4 bases to trimming and J lost 5 bases; unmatched junction nucleotides: 9. Germline V lookup: CDR1 DFQATT, CDR2 SNEGSKA (reference sequence). The CDR3 spans 14 residues. CDR3 coding DNA: TGCAGTGCTAACGGCGGGGGTCGCGTAGATACGCAGTATTTT. Amino acids: CSANGGGRVDTQYF.

The chain uses TRBV20-1 and TRBJ2-1; the match to TRBD2 covers 10 bases. The V and J ends lost 2 bases and 4 bases, in that order; junction bases with no gene match: 5. CDR1 is DFQATT, CDR2 SNEGSKA, per germline (reference sequence). This CDR3 region has 15 residues. Written as DNA, the CDR3 is TGCAGTGCTAGACTAGCGGGGGACCTATACAATGAGCAGTTCTTC. It translates to CSARLAGDLYNEQFF.

This sequence joins TRBV7-2 and TRBJ1-4, with D unresolved. The germline V and J ends were trimmed by 1 base and 0 bases, with 6 bases remaining between them. The CDR3 has 15 residues. Per the germline V gene, CDR1 is SGHTA and CDR2 is FQGNSA. CDR3 amino acids: CASSLVASTNEKLFF. CDR3 DNA: TGTGCCAGCAGCTTAGTGGCCTCAACTAATGAAAAACTGTTTTTT.

This clonotype was found once. The chain combines TRBV7-2 with TRBJ2-3, with D possibly being TRBD1 (5 bases). The CDR3 has 14 amino acids. The germline CDR1 and CDR2 sequences are SGHTA and FQGNSA. Trimming took off 5 bases at V and 12 bases at J, with 21 bases between the two ends. CDR3 nucleotide sequence: TGTGCCAGCAGCCCAGGGCAAGGGATACTCTTTCAGTATTTT. As protein: CASSPGQGILFQYF.

The rearrangement uses TRBV5-1 and TRBJ2-7; D might be TRBD1 (5 bases). CDR3 length equals 15 residues. V was cut by 1 base and J by 5 bases, with 16 bases left in between. Germline-derived CDR1 and CDR2 are SGHRS and YFSETQ. CDR3 DNA sequence: TGCGCCAGCAGCTTGAGATGGGGCGTATCGGACGAGCAGTACTTC. This encodes CASSLRWGVSDEQYF.

The V and J genes are TRBV25-1 and TRBJ2-7; 8 nucleotides agree with TRBD1. The CDR3 is 15 amino acids. The V and J ends lost 7 bases and 0 bases, in that order; junction bases with no gene match: 8. Germline loops: CDR1 MGHDK, CDR2 SYGVNS. CDR3 DNA: TGTGCCAGCACCAGATCCGGGACAGGCTCCTACGAGCAGTACTTC. Its translation is CASTRSGTGSYEQYF.

This chain uses TRBV4-1 with TRBJ2-7, with D maybe TRBD2 (6 bases). Germline CDR1 is MGHRA and CDR2 is YSYEKL. CDR3 size: 15 residues. V was shortened by 0 bases and J by 2 bases, with 11 bases between the two germline ends. The CDR3 reads CASSQDSLAPYEQYF. CDR3 coding DNA: TGCGCCAGCAGCCAAGATTCACTAGCCCCCTACGAGCAGTACTTC.

Concerning this clonotype itself: The junction departs from the called germline gene at one end, perhaps through a read error. This rearrangement joins TRBV20-1 to TRBJ1-5; no definite D call. The length of the CDR3 is 13 residues. Germline-derived CDR1 and CDR2 are DFQATT and SNEGSKA (reference sequence). CDR3 residues: CSARDLGNRPQHF. The CDR3 DNA reads as TGCAGTGCTAGAGATCTAGGGAATCGGCCCCAGCATTTT.

This clonotype was seen a handful of times. This rearrangement joins TRBV4-2 to TRBJ2-3, with 11 bases matching TRBD2. Germline loops: CDR1 LGHNA, CDR2 YNFKEQ. CDR3 size: 17 residues. V was clipped by 0 bases and J by 5 bases; unmatched bases: 7. The CDR3 reads CASSQDLLAGVVDTQYF. For the CDR3, the DNA is TGTGCCAGCAGCCAAGATCTACTAGCGGGGGTGGTAGATACGCAGTATTTT.

V and J are TRBV10-3 and TRBJ1-5; D remains unclear. V shed 0 bases and J shed 4 bases, with 7 bases lying between them. The germline V gene encodes CDR1 ENHRY and CDR2 SYGVKD. CDR3 length: 14 amino acids. CDR3 nucleotides: TGTGCCATCAGTGAGTCGGAGGAAAATCAGCCCCAGCATTTT. It specifies CAISESEENQPQHF.

This clonotype was recorded a few times. This chain connects TRBV6-2 or TRBV6-3 to TRBJ2-7; 8 bases agree with TRBD1. Germline trimming cut 7 bases from V and 5 bases from J; bases unmatched to any gene: 16. Germline loops: CDR1 MNHEY, CDR2 SVGEGT. This CDR3 contains 16 residues. This CDR3 reads CASMRDRPYRVNEQYF. The CDR3 bases are TGTGCCAGCATGAGGGACAGGCCATACCGCGTGAACGAGCAGTACTTC.

The V and J genes are TRBV4-2 and TRBJ2-1; D call uncertain. Germline CDR1 LGHNA, CDR2 YNFKEQ. Trimming removed 0 bases at V and 4 bases at J, with 4 bases between. The CDR3 spans 13 residues. CDR3 residues: CASSQDFYNEQFF. CDR3 nucleotides: TGTGCCAGCAGCCAAGATTTTTACAATGAGCAGTTCTTC.

The genes are TRBV3-1 and TRBJ2-1, with a possible D match to TRBD2 (6 bases). Germline V lookup: CDR1 LGHDT, CDR2 YNNKEL (reference sequence). This CDR3 is built from 16 residues. V dropped 5 bases and J dropped 0 bases, with 14 bases sitting between them. CDR3 nucleotide sequence: TGTGCCAGCAGCAGGAGGGGCTCGAGCTCCTACAATGAGCAGTTCTTC. It yields the protein CASSRRGSSSYNEQFF.

This sequence joins TRBV9 and TRBJ2-7; D is undetermined. Germline CDR1 and CDR2: SGDLS and YYNGEE. The V and J ends lost 4 bases and 2 bases respectively, with 13 bases between them. The CDR3 totals 14 residues. The CDR3 region is CASSPSVLAYEQYF. Written as DNA, the CDR3 is TGTGCCAGCAGCCCAAGCGTCCTAGCCTACGAGCAGTACTTC.

The gene calls are TRBV7-2 and TRBJ2-2; no clear D. CDR1 is SGHTA and CDR2 is FQGNSA in the germline V gene. This CDR3 region has 14 residues. The V end was cut by 6 bases, the J end by 3 bases, with 11 bases between. The CDR3 DNA reads TGTGCCAGCAGTGCGAAACCCCACACCGGGGAGCTGTTTTTT. Its protein is CASSAKPHTGELFF.

V usage is TRBV10-3 and J usage is TRBJ2-2; no firm D call. CDR3 length equals 14 residues. Germline V lookup: CDR1 ENHRY, CDR2 SYGVKD. Trimming pared 4 bases from V and 4 bases from J, leaving 10 bases between. CDR3 sequence (DNA): TGTGCCATCAGTGGAAACGACCCCACCGGGGAGCTGTTTTTT. This gives the protein CAISGNDPTGELFF.

This chain uses TRBV15 with TRBJ1-1; no firm D call. Germline assignment: CDR1 LNHNV and CDR2 YYDKDF (reference sequence). The CDR3 is 13 residues long. The ends were cut back, 0 bases at V and 0 bases at J, with 2 bases in the middle. The CDR3 nucleotides are TGTGCCACCAGCAGAGACCTGAACACTGAAGCTTTCTTT. It encodes CATSRDLNTEAFF.

This chain connects TRBV6-6 to TRBJ2-1; TRBD1 matches 8 bases. CDR1 and CDR2 (germline): MNHNY, SVGAGI (reference sequence). The V gene end was trimmed by 2 bases and the J gene end by 0 bases; junction bases not matched to a gene: 6. The CDR3 extends over 17 amino acids. The CDR3 is CASSYGTGDSSYNEQFF. The DNA for the CDR3 is TGTGCCAGCAGTTACGGGACAGGTGATAGCTCCTACAATGAGCAGTTCTTC.

This clonotype was found a few times. This may come from a read error, since a much larger clone is one base off. The chain is built from TRBV3-1 and TRBJ2-7; D might be TRBD1 (5 bases). CDR3 size: 13 residues. The ends were cut back, 7 bases at V and 7 bases at J, with 17 bases in the middle. CDR1 is LGHDT and CDR2 is YNNKEL in the germline V gene (reference sequence). The CDR3 DNA reads as TGTGCCAGCACCCTTCAGGGCCTCAATGAGCAGTACTTC. Translation gives CASTLQGLNEQYF.

This chain joins TRBV14 and TRBJ1-1; D is possibly TRBD1 (5 bases). The V end was cut by 0 bases, the J end by 6 bases, with 17 bases between. The CDR3 spans 16 residues. Germline CDR1 reads SGHDN; CDR2 reads FVKESK. The CDR3, as DNA: TGTGCCAGCAGCCAAGATCTGGAGAGCAGGGCCCCTGAAGCTTTCTTT. The encoded protein is CASSQDLESRAPEAFF.

This sequence joins TRBV27 and TRBJ2-5, with a weak D call TRBD1 (6 bases). The length of the CDR3 is 11 residues. From germline, CDR1 is MNHEY and CDR2 SMNVEV (reference sequence). V was trimmed by 5 bases and J by 13 bases, leaving 14 bases between them. DNA for the CDR3: TGTGCCAGCAGTGGACGAGGGACACTGTACTTC. Translated: CASSGRGTLYF.

This rearrangement joins TRBV4-1 to TRBJ2-7; 8 bases match TRBD1. Germline V gene data show CDR1 as MGHRA and CDR2 as YSYEKL. CDR3 size: 15 residues. Unmatched junction bases numbered 13, after V lost 3 bases and J lost 9 bases. In DNA form, the CDR3 reads TGCGCCAGCAGCCAGGAGCCTTCAGGGGGCGCGGTGCAGTACTTC. It is translated as CASSQEPSGGAVQYF.

This clonotype occurred many times. The rearrangement links TRBV6-5 to TRBJ1-6; no clear D. This CDR3 contains 15 residues. Germline values: CDR1 MNHEY, CDR2 SVGAGI. V was trimmed by 7 bases and J by 1 base, leaving 11 bases between them. DNA of the CDR3: TGTGCCAGCAATGAGTTCGGGTCCTATAATTCACCCCTCCACTTT. It codes for CASNEFGSYNSPLHF.

This clonotype came up a few times. The CDR3 DNA reads as TGTGCCAGCAGCTTAGAATTCGGGGGGGCCAACGTCCTGACTTTC. Translation gives CASSLEFGGANVLTF. The chain carries TRBV7-2 and TRBJ2-6; unclear D gene. The V end was cut by 1 base, the J end by 4 bases, with 8 bases between. CDR3 length equals 15 residues. Germline CDR1 reads SGHTA; CDR2 reads FQGNSA.

This clonotype was seen a few times. This may stem from a read error, because a much larger clone lies one nucleotide away. V and J are TRBV27 and TRBJ2-7, with 7 positions matching TRBD1. The CDR3 extends over 12 amino acids. CDR1 and CDR2 (germline): MNHEY, SMNVEV (reference sequence). The CDR3 region is CVSRPNTGVQYF. The CDR3 bases are TGTGTCAGCAGACCTAATACAGGGGTGCAGTACTTC.

A remark on this clonotype: At one of its ends the junction is not consistent with the germline gene, which may arise from a read error. CDR3: CASSDRDRIYEQNF. For the CDR3, the DNA is TGTGCCAGCAGTGACCGGGACAGGATCTACGAGCAGAACTTC. This rearrangement joins TRBV6-2 or TRBV6-3 to TRBJ2-7, with TRBD1 matching over 8 bases. Germline CDR1 MNHEY, CDR2 SVGEGT. CDR3 length: 14 amino acids.

This chain links TRBV28 with TRBJ2-5; TRBD1 aligns across 9 bases. Trimming at V came to 6 bases and at J to 3 bases, leaving 5 bases not matched to a gene. CDR1 is MDHEN and CDR2 is SYDVKM in the germline V gene. CDR3 length: 14 amino acids. CDR3 loop: CASRGTGREETQYF. Here the CDR3 DNA reads TGTGCCAGCAGGGGGACAGGGAGGGAAGAGACCCAGTACTTC.

This clonotype was seen only a few times. V and J are TRBV10-3 and TRBJ2-5; 9 nucleotides agree with TRBD2. J gave up 0 bases and V 2 bases, and 16 bases lay outside the gene matches. The length of the CDR3 is 20 residues. From germline, CDR1 is ENHRY and CDR2 SYGVKD. The CDR3 region has the DNA TGTGCCATCAGTGAGCCCCCGCGGTCTAGCGGGGAAATGTACCAAGAGACCCAGTACTTC. Translated: CAISEPPRSSGEMYQETQYF.

This clonotype was recorded a few times. The gene calls are TRBV10-3 and TRBJ2-7, with 8 bases matching TRBD1. The CDR3 has 15 amino acids. Germline V lookup: CDR1 ENHRY, CDR2 SYGVKD. V lost 3 bases and J lost 2; bases outside the gene matches: 6. CDR3 sequence reads: CAISEAGTGPYEQYF. CDR3 DNA sequence: TGTGCCATCAGTGAAGCCGGGACAGGACCCTACGAGCAGTACTTC.

V usage is TRBV7-3 and J usage is TRBJ2-4; D not resolved. The germline V and J ends were trimmed by 1 base and 1 base, with 8 bases remaining between them. Per germline, CDR1 SGHTA and CDR2 FQGTGA. The CDR3 spans 15 residues. The chain's CDR3 is CASSLMGSAKNIQYF. In nucleotides, the CDR3 is TGTGCCAGCAGCTTAATGGGGTCTGCCAAAAACATTCAGTACTTC.